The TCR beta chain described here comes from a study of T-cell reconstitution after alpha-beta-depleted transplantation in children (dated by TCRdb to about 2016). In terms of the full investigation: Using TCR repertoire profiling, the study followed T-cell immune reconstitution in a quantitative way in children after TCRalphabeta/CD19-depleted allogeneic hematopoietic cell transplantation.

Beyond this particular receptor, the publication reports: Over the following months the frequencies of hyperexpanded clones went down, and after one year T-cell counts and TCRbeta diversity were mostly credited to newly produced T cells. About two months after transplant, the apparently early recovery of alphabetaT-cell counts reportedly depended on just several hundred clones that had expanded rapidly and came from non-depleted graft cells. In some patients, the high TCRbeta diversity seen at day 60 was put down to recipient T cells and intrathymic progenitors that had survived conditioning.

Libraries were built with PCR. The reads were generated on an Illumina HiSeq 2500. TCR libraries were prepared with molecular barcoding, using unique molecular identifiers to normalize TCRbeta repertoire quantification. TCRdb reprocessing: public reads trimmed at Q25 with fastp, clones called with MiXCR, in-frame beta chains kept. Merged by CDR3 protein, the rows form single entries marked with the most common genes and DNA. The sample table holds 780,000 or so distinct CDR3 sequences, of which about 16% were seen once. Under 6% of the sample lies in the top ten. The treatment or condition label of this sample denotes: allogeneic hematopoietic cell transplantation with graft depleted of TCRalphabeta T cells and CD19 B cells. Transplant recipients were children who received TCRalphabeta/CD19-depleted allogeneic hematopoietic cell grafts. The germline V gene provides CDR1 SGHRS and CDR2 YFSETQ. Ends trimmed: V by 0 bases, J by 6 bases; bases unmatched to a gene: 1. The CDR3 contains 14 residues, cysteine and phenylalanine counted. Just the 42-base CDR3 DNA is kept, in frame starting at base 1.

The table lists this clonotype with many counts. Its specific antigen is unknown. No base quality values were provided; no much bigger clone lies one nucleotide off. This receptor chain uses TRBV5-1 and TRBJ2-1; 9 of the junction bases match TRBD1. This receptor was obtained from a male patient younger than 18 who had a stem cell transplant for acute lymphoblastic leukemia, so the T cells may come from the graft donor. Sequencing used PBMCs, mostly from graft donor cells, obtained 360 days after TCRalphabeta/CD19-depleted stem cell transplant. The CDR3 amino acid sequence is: CASSLGTGVNEQFF. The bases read TGCGCCAGCAGCTTGGGGACAGGGGTCAATGAGCAGTTCTTC.